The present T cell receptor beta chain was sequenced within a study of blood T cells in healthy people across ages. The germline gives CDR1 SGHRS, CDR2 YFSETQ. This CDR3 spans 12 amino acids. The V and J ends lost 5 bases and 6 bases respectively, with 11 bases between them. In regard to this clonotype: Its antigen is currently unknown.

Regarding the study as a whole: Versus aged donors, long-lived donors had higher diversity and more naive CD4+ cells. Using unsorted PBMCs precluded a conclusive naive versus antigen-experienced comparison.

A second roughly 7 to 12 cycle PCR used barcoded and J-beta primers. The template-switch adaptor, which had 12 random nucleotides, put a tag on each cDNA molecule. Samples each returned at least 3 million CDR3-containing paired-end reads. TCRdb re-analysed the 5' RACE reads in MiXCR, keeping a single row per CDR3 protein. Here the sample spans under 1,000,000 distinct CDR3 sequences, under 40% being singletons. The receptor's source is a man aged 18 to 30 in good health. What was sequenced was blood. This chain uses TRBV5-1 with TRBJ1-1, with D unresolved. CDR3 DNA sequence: TGCGCCAGCAGTTCGAGTGGGTCTGAAGCTTTCTTT. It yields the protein CASSSSGSEAFF.